This T cell receptor (beta chain) was sequenced for a study of PD-1 blockade in classical Hodgkin lymphoma. Study results and caveats: At baseline, newly diagnosed patients reportedly showed less TCR diversity than healthy donors.

The time point denotes: cycle 4 day 1 (C4D1), after five to seven weeks of nivolumab. Every patient experienced relapse after autologous stem cell transplantation, and brentuximab vedotin exposure varied. TCRdb keeps only in-frame clones here, not all; method: immunoSEQ multiplex PCR. The data contain more than 95,000 clones, approximately 90% of them seen just once; the ten biggest clones take up 15% to 20%. V lost 0 bases and J 0 bases, leaving 9 bases between the germline ends. CDR3 length: 14 residues. The V gene's germline CDR1 is GTSNPN and CDR2 SVGIG (reference sequence). Worth noting for this clone: Its antigen is undetermined.

The sequence was obtained from a human donor with classical Hodgkin lymphoma. The J gene is TRBJ2-7, the V gene TRBV30; perhaps TRBD2 as D (5 bases). Sequenced here: peripheral blood mononuclear cells (PBMCs), sampled before the fourth cycle of nivolumab. This chain's CDR3 is CAWSVEGTSYEQYF. The CDR3 DNA reads TGTGCCTGGAGTGTAGAGGGCACCTCCTACGAGCAGTACTTC.